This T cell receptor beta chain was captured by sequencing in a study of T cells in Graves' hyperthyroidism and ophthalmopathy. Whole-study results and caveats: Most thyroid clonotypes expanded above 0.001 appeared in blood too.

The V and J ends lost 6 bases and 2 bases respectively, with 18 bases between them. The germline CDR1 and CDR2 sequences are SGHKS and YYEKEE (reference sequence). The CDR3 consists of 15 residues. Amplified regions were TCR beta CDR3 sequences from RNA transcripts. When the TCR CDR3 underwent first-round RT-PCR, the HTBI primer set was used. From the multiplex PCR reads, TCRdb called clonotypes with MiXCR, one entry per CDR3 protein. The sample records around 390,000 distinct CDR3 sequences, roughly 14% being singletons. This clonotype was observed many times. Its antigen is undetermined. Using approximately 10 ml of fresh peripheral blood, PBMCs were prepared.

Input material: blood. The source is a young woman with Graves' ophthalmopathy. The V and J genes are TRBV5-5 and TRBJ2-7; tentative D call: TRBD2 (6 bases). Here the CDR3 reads CASTLWRDSTYEQYF. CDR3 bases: TGTGCCAGCACCCTCTGGCGGGACTCCACCTACGAGCAGTACTTC.